The 16 T cell receptor beta chains presented below share a single source sample, sequenced in a study of blood T cell repertoires in COVID-19. Libraries were prepared by immunoSEQ multiplex PCR; TCRdb keeps only in-frame clonotypes and omits some of them. Counted here are 93,000 or so clones, approximately 80% occurring once; the ten biggest clones make up approximately 12%. Material for sequencing was peripheral blood. The receptors stem from a human donor in a cohort sampled during active COVID-19.

This clone was recorded only once. The chain is built from TRBV7-2 and TRBJ2-1; D not resolved. Germline lookup yields CDR1 SGHTA and CDR2 FQGNSA. The V and J ends lost 2 bases and 7 bases respectively, with 6 bases between them. This CDR3 is 12 amino acids long. CDR3 sequence reads: CASSLRVNEQFF. CDR3 nucleotide sequence: TGTGCCAGCAGCTTACGGGTTAATGAGCAGTTCTTC.

In its sample, this clone was seen once. V gene TRBV6-5 combines with J gene TRBJ1-5; the D gene is possibly TRBD1 (5 bases). The V gene lost 5 bases and the J gene lost 1 base, with 12 bases spanning the gap. The CDR3 loop spans 15 amino acids. CDR1 and CDR2 (germline): MNHEY, SVGAGI. The CDR3 protein is CASSIEAGSNQPQHF. The CDR3 DNA reads as TGTGCCAGCAGTATTGAAGCAGGGAGCAATCAGCCCCAGCATTTT.

This clone was picked up one time. The junction does not match germline at one end; this may be a read error. This chain joins TRBV5-1 and TRBJ2-1, with 8 bases identical to TRBD1. This CDR3 region has 13 residues. Germline V CDR1 and CDR2: SGHRS, YFSETQ. This CDR3 is CASSLIAGGARVF. CDR3 DNA sequence: TGCGCCAGCAGCTTGATCGCAGGGGGCGCCAGGGTCTTC. Full variable domain (outside the CDR3, taken from reference TRBV5-1 and TRBJ2-1): KAGVTQTPRYLIKTRGQQVTLSCSPISGHRSVSWYQQTPGQGLQFLFEYFSETQRNKGNFPGRFSGRQFSNSRSEMNVSTLELGDSALYLCASSLIAGGARVFGPGTRLTVL.

V is TRBV27 and J is TRBJ1-6; D is uncertain. V lost 1 base and J 9 bases, leaving 13 bases between the germline ends. CDR3 length: 15 amino acids. Germline V gene lookup returns CDR1 MNHEY and CDR2 SMNVEV (reference sequence). Here the CDR3 DNA reads TGTGCCAGCAGTTTATTCGGTCAGGAGGGTTCACCCCTCCACTTT. Residues: CASSLFGQEGSPLHF.

The V and J genes are TRBV5-8 and TRBJ2-1; no reliable D call. The CDR3 is 14 amino acids. V was shortened by 2 bases and J by 1 base, with 7 bases between the two germline ends. The germline V gene encodes CDR1 SGHTS and CDR2 YDEGEE. The chain's CDR3 is CASSFSLSYNEQFF. The CDR3 DNA reads TGTGCCAGCAGCTTTTCGTTATCCTACAATGAGCAGTTCTTC.

The V gene is TRBV7-9, the J gene TRBJ1-6; 10 nucleotides agree with TRBD1. The ends lost 5 bases at V and 7 bases at J; junction bases unmatched: 11. In germline, CDR1 is SEHNR, CDR2 FQNEAQ (reference sequence). This CDR3 is built from 17 residues. The CDR3 sequence is CASSPMGTGVGNSPLHF. Written as DNA, the CDR3 is TGTGCCAGCAGCCCCATGGGGACAGGGGTTGGAAATTCACCCCTCCACTTT.

The gene calls are TRBV7-9 and TRBJ2-1; 7 bases fit TRBD1. There are 16 residues in the CDR3. Looked up from germline, CDR1 is SEHNR and CDR2 is FQNEAQ (reference sequence). V shed 4 bases and J 3 bases; nucleotides not matched to a gene: 9. CDR3 nucleotides: TGTGCCAGCAGCTCCGGACAGGCGATACTCTACAATGAGCAGTTCTTC. It encodes CASSSGQAILYNEQFF.

The chain is built from TRBV9 and TRBJ2-5; 8 nucleotides match TRBD2. The length of the CDR3 is 14 residues. Germline lookup yields CDR1 SGDLS and CDR2 YYNGEE. V dropped 5 bases and J dropped 1; count of bases not matched to a gene: 4. The CDR3 coding sequence is TGTGCCAGCAGTGGCGGGGGGACCCAAGAGACCCAGTACTTC. Its protein is CASSGGGTQETQYF.

The chain carries TRBV10-3 and TRBJ1-5, with D maybe TRBD1 (5 bases). This CDR3 contains 13 residues. The germline CDR1 and CDR2 sequences are ENHRY and SYGVKD. The V gene lost 4 bases and the J gene lost 7 bases, with 11 bases spanning the gap. CDR3 residues: CAISAGSGQPQHF. The CDR3, as DNA: TGTGCCATCAGTGCAGGGTCCGGGCAGCCCCAGCATTTT.

This clone was seen only once. The chain joins TRBV19 to TRBJ1-1; 9 positions match TRBD1. Germline CDR1 and CDR2: LNHDA and SQIVND (reference sequence). This CDR3 region has 15 residues. Trimming took 6 bases from V and 2 from J; bases not matched to a gene: 7. Here the CDR3 reads CASSTGTGFNTEAFF. CDR3 bases: TGTGCCAGTAGCACCGGGACAGGGTTTAACACTGAAGCTTTCTTT.

The rearrangement uses TRBV5-1 and TRBJ1-2; TRBD1 matches at 8 bases. Per the germline V gene, CDR1 is SGHRS and CDR2 is YFSETQ. Unmatched junction bases numbered 9, after V lost 4 bases and J lost 7 bases. CDR3 length: 14 amino acids. CDR3: CASSTSPGQAGYTF. The DNA of the CDR3 is TGCGCCAGCAGCACGAGTCCGGGACAGGCTGGCTACACCTTC.

This rearrangement joins TRBV7-9 to TRBJ2-2; D remains unclear. V dropped 5 bases and J dropped 4 bases, with 2 bases sitting between them. Germline loops: CDR1 SEHNR, CDR2 FQNEAQ (reference sequence). The CDR3 loop spans 11 amino acids. CDR3 amino acids: CASSRTGELFF. CDR3 in DNA: TGTGCCAGCAGCCGCACCGGGGAGCTGTTTTTT.

This chain links TRBV7-9 with TRBJ2-7; D gene unclear. This CDR3 spans 11 amino acids. V lost 4 bases and J 6 bases, leaving 7 bases between the germline ends. CDR1 is SEHNR and CDR2 is FQNEAQ in the germline V gene (reference sequence). The CDR3 is CASSSSFEQYF. DNA of the CDR3: TGTGCCAGCAGCTCCTCGTTCGAGCAGTACTTC.

This clone was seen more than once but under ten times. V usage is TRBV6-4 and J usage is TRBJ2-7; TRBD2 agrees at 7 bases. There are 13 residues in the CDR3. Germline V gene data show CDR1 as MRHNA and CDR2 as SNTAGT. The V and J ends lost 4 bases and 7 bases, in that order; junction bases with no gene match: 7. The CDR3 coding sequence is TGTGCCAGCAGTGCCGAAGCGGGGTATGAGCAGTACTTC. As protein: CASSAEAGYEQYF.

The chain couples TRBV12-3 or TRBV12-4 to TRBJ1-2; no reliable D call. Trimming took off 6 bases at V and 4 bases at J, with 12 bases between the two ends. This CDR3 is 13 amino acids long. CDR3 coding DNA: TGTGCCAGCAGCCCCGGAGGAGCCTATGGCTACACCTTC. Its protein is CASSPGGAYGYTF.

V usage is TRBV3-1 (or the pseudogene TRBV3-2) and J usage is TRBJ2-2; 10 bases line up with TRBD2. There are 15 residues in the CDR3. V dropped 1 base and J dropped 5; count of bases not matched to a gene: 1. CDR1 is LGHDT and CDR2 is YNNKEL in the germline V gene (reference sequence). The CDR3 coding sequence is TGTGCCAGCAGCCAAGTAGCGGGGGGAACCGGGGAGCTGTTTTTT. Protein: CASSQVAGGTGELFF.